This T cell receptor (beta chain) emerged from a study of blood T cells in healthy people across ages. With a J-beta primer mix and a sample-barcoded 5' primer, a second PCR ran about 7 to 12 cycles. Via MiXCR, TCRdb re-called the 5' RACE reads, giving one row per CDR3 protein. This table holds hundreds of thousands of distinct CDR3 sequences, around two fifths found once. The CDR3 consists of 15 residues. V gave up 6 bases and J gave up 9 bases; unmatched junction bases: 13. In germline, CDR1 is MNHEY, CDR2 SVGEGT. This clonotype was picked up many times. The chain joins TRBV6-2 or TRBV6-3 to TRBJ2-1, with 8 bases aligning to TRBD2. This receptor was identified in a man at least 80 years old in good health. What was sequenced was blood. The CDR3 reads CASSSRAGRATEQFF. Written as DNA, the CDR3 is TGTGCCAGCAGCTCCCGCGCCGGGAGGGCCACTGAGCAGTTCTTC.